This TCR beta chain was identified in a study of blood T cell repertoires in COVID-19. The CDR3 covers 16 residues. Germline CDR1 is LGHNA and CDR2 is YNFKEQ. J lost 8 bases, V lost 4 bases, and 11 bases had no gene match. Using immunoSEQ multiplex PCR, the repertoire was profiled, and TCRdb retains in-frame clones only, with some absent. The data hold 120,000 to 150,000 clones, with around 82% observed a single time. The chain has TRBV4-2 and TRBJ1-2, with 12 nucleotides matching TRBD1. The sample comprised peripheral blood. The receptor's source is a human donor in a cohort sampled during active COVID-19. CDR3 in amino acids: CASSPAGQGAEEGYTF. For the CDR3, the DNA is TGTGCCAGCAGCCCGGCGGGACAGGGGGCAGAGGAGGGCTACACCTTC.